Listed here is a single T cell receptor (beta chain). Its antigen remains unidentified. This sequence may be a read error, since a much larger clone differs from it by one base. The label giving this sample's time point can be read as: newly diagnosed GD, antithyroid drugs for less than 3 months. For both TCR sequencing and RNA sequencing, RNA was extracted from PBMCs in TRIzol. The diagnosis of Graves' disease followed American Thyroid Association guidelines. The patients came from an endocrinology department in Xi'an, China. Each patient gave 8.5 to 9.5 milliliters of peripheral blood, collected in an EDTA anticoagulant tube. Ficoll Paque Plus density gradient separation was used to isolate PBMCs, and no additional T cell sorting was done. An Agilent 2100 Bioanalyzer and agarose gel were used to check RNA quality, while a NanoDrop 2000 measured RNA concentration. The protocol used for the library was multiplex PCR. The run used an Illumina HiSeq 4000. TCR beta libraries were built with iRepertoire HTBI primers and Arm-PCR amplification of CDR3 regions. Before sequencing, the PCR products went through gel purification. Concerning the study's data processing: Gene usage analysis of CDR3 amino acid clonotypes used the roughly 62 TRBV and about 13 TRBJ segments found across samples. COPE and FqMerger were used to merge filtered high-quality paired reads into contigs. BLAST was used to align contigs to IMGT TRBV, TRBD and TRBJ reference genes, with CDR3 defined following IMGT. Clonotypes above 0.1% frequency were classified as highly expanded clones. Repertoire diversity was measured by Shannon entropy, and V-J evenness by the Gini coefficient. A clonotype was considered public if more than one individual shared it. TCRdb applied fastp at Q25 and MiXCR to the public reads, then kept only in-frame beta chains. Under each unique CDR3 protein, matching rows form one entry showing the most common genes and DNA. The V and J calls here are based on TCRdb, not the publication. The sample table holds 200,000 to 300,000 distinct CDR3 sequences, of which roughly 21% were seen once. The ten biggest clones cover about 15% of the sample.

These data belong to a study of regulatory T cells in long-lasting Graves disease (dated by TCRdb to the early 2020s). Looking at the study overall: Antithyroid drugs had been taken for less than 3 months by newly diagnosed Graves' disease patients. Peripheral blood TCR sequencing and RNA sequencing compared persistent Graves' disease patients with newly diagnosed Graves' disease patients. The study was conducted in China and was registered as a clinical trial. TCR sequencing covered around 13 persistent and 20 or so newly diagnosed Graves' disease patients, some 33 samples in total.

Overall study outcomes, separate from this receptor: Compared with newly diagnosed patients, patients with persistent Graves' disease had lower TCR Shannon entropy and fewer highly expanded clones, which suggests clonal expansion. As a limitation, the authors acknowledged that the small sample size may reduce accuracy. A larger number of public clonotypes was shared among persistent patients (fewer than 3,000) than among newly diagnosed patients (more than 850). The study examined only peripheral blood because the primary lesion, thyroid tissue, could not be accessed. Only the TCR beta chain was sequenced and analyzed.

Source: peripheral blood mononuclear cells (PBMCs), taken at new diagnosis, from a patient treated with antithyroid drugs. The receptor comes from a female donor with Graves disease.

The sequence in DNA is TGTGCCAGCAGCCGAAGCGGGGGGGCCGTCGGGGAGCTGTTTTTT. This is translated as CASSRSGGAVGELFF. The chain links TRBV7-9 with TRBJ2-2; 10 central bases correspond to TRBD2. For CDR1 and CDR2, the germline V gene (reference sequence) lists SEHNR and FQNEAQ. The cysteine opens and the phenylalanine closes a CDR3 of 15 amino acids. The DNA shown is the 45-base CDR3, in frame from base 1. Relative to germline, V is missing 5 bases and J is missing 7 bases, with 7 bases of the junction outside any gene match.